The 8 T cell receptor beta chains reported below all come from one sample, sequenced in a study of PD-L1 blockade in urothelial cancer. TCRdb keeps only in-frame clones here, not all; method: immunoSEQ multiplex PCR. This sample has 50,000 to 55,000 clones, with about 86% found just once. As to time point: pretreatment peripheral blood. Source: PBMCs, taken around atezolizumab (anti-PD-L1) treatment. These receptors all come from a man aged 60-69 years with urothelial cancer.

This chain uses TRBV6-4 with TRBJ1-1, with no clear D. The V gene's germline CDR1 is MRHNA and CDR2 SNTAGT. The length of the CDR3 is 15 residues. V gave up 3 bases and J gave up 1 base, with 12 bases separating them. CDR3 sequence reads: CASSELGTGNTEAFF. CDR3 in DNA: TGTGCCAGCAGTGAATTAGGAACGGGGAACACTGAAGCTTTCTTT.

The chain links TRBV27 to TRBJ2-2; 7 positions match TRBD2. This CDR3 region has 14 residues. Trimming at V came to 7 bases and at J to 5 bases, leaving 7 bases not matched to a gene. Germline V gene sequence: CDR1 MNHEY, CDR2 SMNVEV (reference sequence). The DNA of the CDR3 is TGTGCCAGCACCCTATGGGGGGGGACCGGGGAGCTGTTTTTT. Protein: CASTLWGGTGELFF.

In nucleotides, the CDR3 is TGTGCCAGCAGGACAGGGGATCAGCCCCAGCATTTT. This codes for CASRTGDQPQHF. This chain joins TRBV28 and TRBJ1-5, with 8 bases lining up with TRBD1. The ends lost 6 bases at V and 5 bases at J; junction bases unmatched: 0. CDR3 length: 12 amino acids. CDR1 is MDHEN, CDR2 SYDVKM, per germline.

V gene TRBV4-2 combines with J gene TRBJ1-1; D perhaps matches TRBD1 (6 bases). The V end lost 4 bases, the J end lost 1 base, and 13 bases lay between the germline ends. Germline V gene sequence: CDR1 LGHNA, CDR2 YNFKEQ. The CDR3 sequence is 15 residues long. The CDR3 sequence is CASSLHPTGNTEAFF. The CDR3 DNA sequence: TGTGCCAGCAGCCTCCACCCGACAGGGAACACTGAAGCTTTCTTT.

The genes are TRBV19 and TRBJ1-3; D is ambiguous. V lost 0 bases and J lost 5, with 11 bases in between. CDR3 length: 15 amino acids. Germline CDR1 is LNHDA and CDR2 is SQIVND (reference sequence). The CDR3 protein is CASSIDFRRRNTIYF. Here the CDR3 DNA reads TGTGCCAGTAGTATAGACTTCAGGCGAAGAAACACCATATATTTT.

The chain links TRBV5-4 to TRBJ2-5; 10 bases match TRBD2. The CDR3 loop spans 16 amino acids. Germline V gene data show CDR1 as SGHNT and CDR2 as YYREEE (reference sequence). With 0 bases clipped from V and 5 bases from J, the junction kept 7 bases outside the gene matches. The CDR3 DNA sequence: TGTGCCAGCAGCTTGGAGCGGGAGGGCCAGGGCGAGACCCAGTACTTC. Translated, it gives CASSLEREGQGETQYF.

The chain is built from TRBV5-1 and TRBJ2-3; 9 bases are a match to TRBD2. CDR3 length equals 15 residues. The V segment lost 6 bases and the J segment 6 bases; nucleotides outside the gene matches: 11. CDR1 is SGHRS, CDR2 YFSETQ, per germline. The CDR3 is CASTQIAGVDDTQYF. In nucleotides, the CDR3 is TGCGCCAGCACCCAGATAGCGGGGGTGGATGATACGCAGTATTTT.

The chain carries TRBV9 and TRBJ1-2; TRBD1 matches at 9 bases. V was clipped by 3 bases and J by 7 bases; unmatched bases: 10. Germline assignment: CDR1 SGDLS and CDR2 YYNGEE. CDR3 length: 15 amino acids. The CDR3 sequence is CASSAQAGQGFGYTF. Written as DNA, the CDR3 is TGTGCCAGCAGCGCCCAGGCGGGACAGGGTTTTGGCTACACCTTC.